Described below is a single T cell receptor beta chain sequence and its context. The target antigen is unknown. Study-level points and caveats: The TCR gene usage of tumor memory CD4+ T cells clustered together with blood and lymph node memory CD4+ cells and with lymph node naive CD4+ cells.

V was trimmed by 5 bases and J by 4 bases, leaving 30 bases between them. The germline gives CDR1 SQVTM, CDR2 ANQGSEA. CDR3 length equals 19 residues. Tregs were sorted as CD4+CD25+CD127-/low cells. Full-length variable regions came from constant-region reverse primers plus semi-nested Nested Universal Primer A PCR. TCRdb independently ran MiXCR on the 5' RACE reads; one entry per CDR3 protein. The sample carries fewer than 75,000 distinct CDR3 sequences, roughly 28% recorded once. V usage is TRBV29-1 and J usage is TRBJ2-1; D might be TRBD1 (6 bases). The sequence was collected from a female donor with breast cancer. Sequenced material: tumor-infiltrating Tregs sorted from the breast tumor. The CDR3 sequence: CSVSHPGESLIGGYNEQFF. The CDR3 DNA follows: TGCAGCGTTAGTCACCCAGGGGAATCCCTGATAGGAGGTTACAATGAGCAGTTCTTC.